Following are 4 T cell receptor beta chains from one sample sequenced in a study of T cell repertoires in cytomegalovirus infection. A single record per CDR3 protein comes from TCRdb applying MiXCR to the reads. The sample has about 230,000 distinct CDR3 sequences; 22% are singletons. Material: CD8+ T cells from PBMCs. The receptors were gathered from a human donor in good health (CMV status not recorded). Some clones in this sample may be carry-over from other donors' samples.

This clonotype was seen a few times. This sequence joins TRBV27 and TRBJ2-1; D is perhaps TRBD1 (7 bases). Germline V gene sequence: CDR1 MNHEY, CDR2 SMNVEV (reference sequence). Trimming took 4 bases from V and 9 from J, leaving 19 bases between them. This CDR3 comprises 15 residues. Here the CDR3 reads CASSSPGGQMGEQFF. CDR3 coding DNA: TGTGCCAGCAGTTCGCCCGGGGGACAGATGGGTGAGCAGTTCTTC.

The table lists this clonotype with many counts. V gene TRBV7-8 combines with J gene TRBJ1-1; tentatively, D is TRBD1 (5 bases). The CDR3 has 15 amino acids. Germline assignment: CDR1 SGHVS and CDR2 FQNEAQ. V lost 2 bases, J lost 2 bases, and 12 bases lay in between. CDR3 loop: CASSLFFDRNTEAFF. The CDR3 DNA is TGTGCCAGCAGCTTATTTTTTGACAGAAACACTGAAGCTTTCTTT.

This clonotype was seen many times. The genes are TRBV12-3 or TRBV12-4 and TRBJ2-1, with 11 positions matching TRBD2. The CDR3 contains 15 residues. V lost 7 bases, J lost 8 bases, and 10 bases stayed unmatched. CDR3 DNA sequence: TGTGCCAGCACCCAGACTAGCGGGGAGAGGGATGAGCAGTTCTTC. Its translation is CASTQTSGERDEQFF.

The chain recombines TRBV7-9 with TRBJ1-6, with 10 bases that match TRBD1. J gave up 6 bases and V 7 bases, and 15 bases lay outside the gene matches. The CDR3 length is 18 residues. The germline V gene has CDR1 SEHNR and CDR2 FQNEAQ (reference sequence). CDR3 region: CASNFSPGQGTSNSPLHF. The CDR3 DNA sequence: TGTGCCAGCAACTTTTCCCCGGGACAGGGGACGAGTAATTCACCCCTCCACTTT.